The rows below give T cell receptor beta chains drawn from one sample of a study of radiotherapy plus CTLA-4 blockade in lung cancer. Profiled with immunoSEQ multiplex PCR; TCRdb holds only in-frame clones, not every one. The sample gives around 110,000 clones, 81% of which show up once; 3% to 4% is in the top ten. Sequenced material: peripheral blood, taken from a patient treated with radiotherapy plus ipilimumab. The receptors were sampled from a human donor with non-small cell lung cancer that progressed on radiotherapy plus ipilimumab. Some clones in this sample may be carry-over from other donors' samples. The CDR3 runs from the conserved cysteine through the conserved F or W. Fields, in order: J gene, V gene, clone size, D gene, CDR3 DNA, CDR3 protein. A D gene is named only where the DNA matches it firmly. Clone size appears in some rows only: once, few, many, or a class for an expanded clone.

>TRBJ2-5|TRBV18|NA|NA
TGTGCCAGCTCACCCCCCGCAGAGACCCAGTACTTC
CASSPPAETQYF
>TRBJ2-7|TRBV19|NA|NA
TGTGCCAGTAGTATGTACACCCTGGGAAGGAACGAGCAGTACTTC
CASSMYTLGRNEQYF
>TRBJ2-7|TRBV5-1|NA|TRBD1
TGCGCCAGCAGCAAGGCCGGGACAGGTATCTACGAGCAGTACTTC
CASSKAGTGIYEQYF
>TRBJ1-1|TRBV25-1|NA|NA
TGTGCCAGCAGTGAATTGGGGGGACCGAACACTGAAGCTTTCTTT
CASSELGGPNTEAFF
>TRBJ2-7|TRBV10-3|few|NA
TGTGCCACGGGCGGAACAGGGAATCACGAGCAGTACTTC
CATGGTGNHEQYF
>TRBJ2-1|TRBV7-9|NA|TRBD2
TGTGCCAGCAGCTTATGGACGGGGGGGCCTAATGAGCAGTTCTTC
CASSLWTGGPNEQFF
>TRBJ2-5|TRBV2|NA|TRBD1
TGTGCCAGCAGTCGGAACAGGGGAGTGGGGGAGCAGTACTTC
CASSRNRGVGEQYF
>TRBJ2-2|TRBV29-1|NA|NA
TGCAGCGTTGGGGTAACCGGGGAGCTGTTTTTT
CSVGVTGELFF
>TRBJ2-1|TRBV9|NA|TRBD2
TGTGCCAGCAGCGCCCCTCCAGGCGGGGGGGCCTATGAGCAGTTCTTC
CASSAPPGGGAYEQFF
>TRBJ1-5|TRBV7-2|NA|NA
TGTGCCAGCAGCTTAGACAACACACACAATCAGCCCCAGCATTTT
CASSLDNTHNQPQHF
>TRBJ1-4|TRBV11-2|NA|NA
TGTGCCAGCAGCTTGAGGTTAAGTTCCACTAATGAAAAACTGTTTTTT
CASSLRLSSTNEKLFF
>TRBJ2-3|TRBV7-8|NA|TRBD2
TGTGCCAGCAGCCTTCGTCCGGGACTAGCGGGGGGGGTGGATACGCAGTATTTT
CASSLRPGLAGGVDTQYF
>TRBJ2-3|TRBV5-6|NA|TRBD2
TGTGCCAGCAGCTTCTTTCGACGGGGGGAAAGAGATACGCAGTATTTT
CASSFFRRGERDTQYF
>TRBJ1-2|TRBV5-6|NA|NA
TGTGCCAGCAGCTTCAACCGACAGGCTGGCTACACCTTC
CASSFNRQAGYTF
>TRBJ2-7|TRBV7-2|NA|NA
TGTGCCAGCAGCTTTGCGGGGAGCTCCTACGAGCAGTACTTC
CASSFAGSSYEQYF
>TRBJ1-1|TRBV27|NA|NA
TGTGCCAGCAGTTTATGGGACGGGTACTTCCACACTGAAGCTTTCTTT
CASSLWDGYFHTEAFF
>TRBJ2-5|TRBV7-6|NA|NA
TGTGCCAGCAGCTCAGGACAGGGAGGGCAGACCCAGTACTTC
CASSSGQGGQTQYF
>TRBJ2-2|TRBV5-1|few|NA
TGCGCCAGCAGCTTGGGAGAGACGAACACCGGGGAGCTGTTTTTT
CASSLGETNTGELFF
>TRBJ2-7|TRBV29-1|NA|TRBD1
TGCAGCGTGGAGAGGGACAGGGGATCCGAGCAGTACTTC
CSVERDRGSEQYF
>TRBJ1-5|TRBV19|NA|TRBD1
TGTGCCAGTAGCCACCCGACAGGGATGTACCGCTCATGGGAAAGAGATCAGCCCCAGCATTTT
CASSHPTGMYRSWERDQPQHF
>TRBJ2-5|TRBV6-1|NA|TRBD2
TGTGCCAGCAGAAGGACTAGCGTGGAGACCCAGTACTTC
CASRRTSVETQYF
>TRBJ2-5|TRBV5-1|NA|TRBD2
TGCGCCAGCAGCTTGGGGCTAGCGGGGGGGCCGGCAGGAGAGACCCAGTACTTC
CASSLGLAGGPAGETQYF
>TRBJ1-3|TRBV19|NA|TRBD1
TGTGCCAGTACCATGGTCACAGGGGCGTCTGGAAACACCATATATTTT
CASTMVTGASGNTIYF
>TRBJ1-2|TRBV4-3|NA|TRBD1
TGCGCCAGCAGCCAATACGTAGGACAGGGGGCAGGTGGCTACACCTTC
CASSQYVGQGAGGYTF
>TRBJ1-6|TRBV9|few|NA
TGTGCCAGCAGCACCCAGGGTGGGGGTTCACCCCTCCACTTT
CASSTQGGGSPLHF
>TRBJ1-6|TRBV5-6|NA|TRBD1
TGTGCCAGCAGCGTCGACAGGGGGGATTCACCCCTCCACTTT
CASSVDRGDSPLHF
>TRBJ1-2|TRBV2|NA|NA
TGTGCCAGCAGTCATTACCAGGGGACACCGCTGGGCTATGGCTACACCTTC
CASSHYQGTPLGYGYTF
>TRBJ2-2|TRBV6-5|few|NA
TGTGCCAGTCACTCCGGGGCCTACACCGGGGAGCTGTTTTTT
CASHSGAYTGELFF
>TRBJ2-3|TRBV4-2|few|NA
TGTGCCAGCAGCCAAGAGAAGCAGCGCTGGACAGATACGCAGTATTTT
CASSQEKQRWTDTQYF
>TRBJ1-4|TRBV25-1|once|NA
TGTGCCAGCAGTGGTTTGAGTCGTATCCGGGACTATGAAAAACTGTTTTTT
CASSGLSRIRDYEKLFF
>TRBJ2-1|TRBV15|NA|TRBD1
TGTGCCACCAGCAGAGATCTCGGGACAGGGGTGGCTGAGCAGTTCTTC
CATSRDLGTGVAEQFF
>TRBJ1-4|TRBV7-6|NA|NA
TGTGCCAGCAGCTTAACACAGAACAATGAAAAACTGTTTTTT
CASSLTQNNEKLFF
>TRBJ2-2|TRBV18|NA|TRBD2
TGTGCCAGCTCACCACGGGAGCGGGGGCACACCGGGGAGCTGTTTTTT
CASSPRERGHTGELFF
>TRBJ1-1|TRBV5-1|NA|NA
TGCGCCAGCAGCTTCCGCGGCGGGGATGAAGCTTTCTTT
CASSFRGGDEAFF
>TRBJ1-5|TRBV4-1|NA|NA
TGCGCCAGCAGCCACCCTTCACTTACGGGCCTGGGTAGCAATCAGCCCCAGCATTTT
CASSHPSLTGLGSNQPQHF
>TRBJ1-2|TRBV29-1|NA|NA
TGCAGCGTTGCCCCTGGGCACACCTTC
CSVAPGHTF
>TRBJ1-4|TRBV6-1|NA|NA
TGTGCCAGCAGGAATAATAACGGAGTTAATGAAAAACTGTTTTTT
CASRNNNGVNEKLFF
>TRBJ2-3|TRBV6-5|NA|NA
TGTGCCAGCAGTTACGGTAGCACAGATACGCAGTATTTT
CASSYGSTDTQYF
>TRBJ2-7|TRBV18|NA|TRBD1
TGTGCCAGCTCGAAAGGGACAGCCAGCGGCACATCCGAGCAGTACTTC
CASSKGTASGTSEQYF
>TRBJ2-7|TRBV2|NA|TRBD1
TGTGCCAGCAAAATAGGACAGGGCGCAACCTACGAGCAGTACTTC
CASKIGQGATYEQYF
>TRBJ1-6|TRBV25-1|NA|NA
TGTGCCAGCAGTGAATTAGGCAAAAGAAATTCACCCCTCCACTTT
CASSELGKRNSPLHF
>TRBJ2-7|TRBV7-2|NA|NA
TGTGCCAGCAGCCCCAACGACTACGAGCAGTACTTC
CASSPNDYEQYF
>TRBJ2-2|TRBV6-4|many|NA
TGTGCCAGCAGTACCGACTCCACCGGGGAGCTGTTTTTT
CASSTDSTGELFF
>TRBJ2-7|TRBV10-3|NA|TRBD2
TGTGCCATCAGAGACCCGGGACTAGCCTCCTACGAGCAGTACTTC
CAIRDPGLASYEQYF
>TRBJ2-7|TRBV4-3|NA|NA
TGCGCCAGCAGCCAAGAAGGGAACGAGCAGTACTTC
CASSQEGNEQYF
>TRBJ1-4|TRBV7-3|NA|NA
TGTGCCAGCAGCTCCTCCAGGACAGTTAAAAATGAAAAACTGTTTTTT
CASSSSRTVKNEKLFF
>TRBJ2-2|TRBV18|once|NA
TGTGCCACTGCTAGACGGAGTGCGAACACCGGGGAGCTGTTTTTT
CATARRSANTGELFF
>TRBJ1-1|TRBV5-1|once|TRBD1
TGCGCCAGCAGCAAAACAGGGGGCTACGAGAACACTGAAGCTTTCTTT
CASSKTGGYENTEAFF
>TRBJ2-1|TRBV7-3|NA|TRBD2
TGTGCCAGCAGCCCGGGACTAGCGGGGGGCGATGAGCAGTTCTTC
CASSPGLAGGDEQFF
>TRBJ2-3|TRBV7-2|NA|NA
TGTGCCAGCAGCTTGGCTTCGGTGAATACGCAATATTTT
CASSLASVNTQYF
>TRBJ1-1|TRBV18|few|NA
TGTGCCAGCTCCAAAACAGGGATCACTGAAGCTTTCTTT
CASSKTGITEAFF
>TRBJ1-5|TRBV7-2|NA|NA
TGTGCCAGCAGGGGAGAGGGGAATCAGCCCCAGCATTTT
CASRGEGNQPQHF
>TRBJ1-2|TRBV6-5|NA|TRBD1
TGTGCCAGCAGTTACGGCGTACAGGGGGCTTGGGGCTACACCTTC
CASSYGVQGAWGYTF
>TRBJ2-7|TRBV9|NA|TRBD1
TGTGCCAGCAGCGACGGACAGGGATTCTTGGACGAGCAGTACTTC
CASSDGQGFLDEQYF
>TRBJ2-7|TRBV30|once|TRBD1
TGTGCCTGTGTAGCTGGACAGGTTGTGGGCGAGCAGTACTTC
CACVAGQVVGEQYF
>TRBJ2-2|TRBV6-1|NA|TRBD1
TGTGCCAGCAGTGAGTCAGGGGGCGGCGGGGAGCTGTTTTTT
CASSESGGGGELFF
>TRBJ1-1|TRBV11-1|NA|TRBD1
TGTGCCAGCAGCATCCCACAGGGGCGGAACACTGAAGCTTTCTTT
CASSIPQGRNTEAFF